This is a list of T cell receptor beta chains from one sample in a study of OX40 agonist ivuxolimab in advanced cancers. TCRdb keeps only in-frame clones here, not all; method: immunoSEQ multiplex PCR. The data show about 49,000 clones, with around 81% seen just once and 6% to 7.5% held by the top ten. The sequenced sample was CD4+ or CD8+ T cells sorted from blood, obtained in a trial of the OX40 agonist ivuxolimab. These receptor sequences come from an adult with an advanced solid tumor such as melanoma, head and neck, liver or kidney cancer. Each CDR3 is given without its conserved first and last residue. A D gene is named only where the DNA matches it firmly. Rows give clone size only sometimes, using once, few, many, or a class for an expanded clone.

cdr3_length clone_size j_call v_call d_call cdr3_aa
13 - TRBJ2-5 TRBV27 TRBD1 ASSLTQGALETQY
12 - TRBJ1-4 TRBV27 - ASSPRGVGEKLF
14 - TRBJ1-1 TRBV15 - ATSRDRGRGDTEAF
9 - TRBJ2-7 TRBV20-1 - SVGGSYEQY
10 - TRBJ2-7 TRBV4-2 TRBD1 ASMGQNYEQY
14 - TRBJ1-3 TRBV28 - ASSFITMGPGNTIY
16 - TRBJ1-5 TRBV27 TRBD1 ASSPTTGDRPDNQPQH
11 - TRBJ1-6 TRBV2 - ASEAEENSPLH
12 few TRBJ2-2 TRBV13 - ASSLVGGTGELF
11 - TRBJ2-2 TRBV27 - ASSFPLRGELF
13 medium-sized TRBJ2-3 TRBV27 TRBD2 ASRPGAGGLDTQY
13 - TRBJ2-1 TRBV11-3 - ASSDTRTAYNEQF
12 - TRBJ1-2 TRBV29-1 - SVENGQRNYGYT
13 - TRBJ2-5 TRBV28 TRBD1 ASSNRQGFLETQY
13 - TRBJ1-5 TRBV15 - ATSRDLGGNQPQH
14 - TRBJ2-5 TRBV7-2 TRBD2 ASSLWGGALQETQY
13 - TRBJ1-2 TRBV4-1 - ASSQVSGGHYGYT